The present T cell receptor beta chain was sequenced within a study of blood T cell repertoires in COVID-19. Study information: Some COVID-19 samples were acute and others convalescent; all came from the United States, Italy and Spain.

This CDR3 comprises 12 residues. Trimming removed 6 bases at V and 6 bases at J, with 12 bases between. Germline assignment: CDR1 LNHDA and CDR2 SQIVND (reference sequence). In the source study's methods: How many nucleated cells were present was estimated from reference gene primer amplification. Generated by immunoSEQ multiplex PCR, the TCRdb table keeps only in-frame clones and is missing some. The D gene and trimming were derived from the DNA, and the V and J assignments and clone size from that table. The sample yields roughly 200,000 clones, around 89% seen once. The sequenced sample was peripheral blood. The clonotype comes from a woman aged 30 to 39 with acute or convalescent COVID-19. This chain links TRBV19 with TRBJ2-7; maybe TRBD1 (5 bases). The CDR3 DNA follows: TGTGCCAGTAGCATCCAGGGTCTCGAGCAGTACTTC. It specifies CASSIQGLEQYF. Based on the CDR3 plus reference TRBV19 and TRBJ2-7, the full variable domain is DGGITQSPKYLFRKEGQNVTLSCEQNLNHDAMYWYRQDPGQGLRLIYYSQIVNDFQKGDIAEGYSVSREKKESFPLTVTSAQKNPTAFYLCASSIQGLEQYFGPGTRLTVT.